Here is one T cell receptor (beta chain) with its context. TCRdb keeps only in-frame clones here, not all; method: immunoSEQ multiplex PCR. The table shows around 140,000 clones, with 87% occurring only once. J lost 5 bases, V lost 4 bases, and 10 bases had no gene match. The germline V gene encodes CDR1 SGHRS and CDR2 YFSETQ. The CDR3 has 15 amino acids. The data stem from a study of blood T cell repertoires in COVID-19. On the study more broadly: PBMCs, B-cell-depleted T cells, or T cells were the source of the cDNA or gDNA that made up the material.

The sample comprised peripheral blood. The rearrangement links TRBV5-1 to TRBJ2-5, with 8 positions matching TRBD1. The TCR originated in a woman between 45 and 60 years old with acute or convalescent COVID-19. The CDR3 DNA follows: TGCGCCAGCAGCCTGGGGACAGGACAAATGGAGACCCAGTACTTC. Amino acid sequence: CASSLGTGQMETQYF.